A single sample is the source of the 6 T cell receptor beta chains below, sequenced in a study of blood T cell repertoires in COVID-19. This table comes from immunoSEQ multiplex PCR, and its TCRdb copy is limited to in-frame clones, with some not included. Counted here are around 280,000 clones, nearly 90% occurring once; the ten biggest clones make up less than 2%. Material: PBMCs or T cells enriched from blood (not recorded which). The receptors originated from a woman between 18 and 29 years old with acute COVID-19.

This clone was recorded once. The CDR3 DNA follows: TGTGCCAGCTCAGGCGGACAGGGCTTAAACACCGGGGAGCTGTTTTTT. Translating gives CASSGGQGLNTGELFF. This chain uses TRBV7-3 with TRBJ2-2; 8 bases agree with TRBD1. The V gene's germline CDR1 is SGHTA and CDR2 FQGTGA. With V trimmed by 8 bases and J by 2 bases, 10 bases remained unmatched. The CDR3 loop spans 16 amino acids. Complete variable domain (other parts from reference TRBV7-3 and TRBJ2-2): GAGVSQTPSNKVTEKGKYVELRCDPISGHTALYWYRQSLGQGPEFLIYFQGTGAADDSGLPNDRFFAVRPEGSVSTLKIQRTERGDSAVYLCASSGGQGLNTGELFFGEGSRLTVL.

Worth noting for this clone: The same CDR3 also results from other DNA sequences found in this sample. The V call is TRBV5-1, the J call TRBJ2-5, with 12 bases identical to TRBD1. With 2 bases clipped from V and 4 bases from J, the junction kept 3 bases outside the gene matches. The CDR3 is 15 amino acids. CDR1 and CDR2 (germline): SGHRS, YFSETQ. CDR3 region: CASSLGTGGGETQYF. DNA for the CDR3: TGCGCCAGCAGCTTAGGGACAGGGGGCGGAGAGACCCAGTACTTC.

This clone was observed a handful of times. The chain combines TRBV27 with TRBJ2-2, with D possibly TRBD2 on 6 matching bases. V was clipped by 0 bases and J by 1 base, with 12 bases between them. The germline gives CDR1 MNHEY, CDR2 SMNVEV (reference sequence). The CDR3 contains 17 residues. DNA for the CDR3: TGTGCCAGCAGTTTATCGTATACGGGAGTGAACACCGGGGAGCTGTTTTTT. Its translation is CASSLSYTGVNTGELFF.

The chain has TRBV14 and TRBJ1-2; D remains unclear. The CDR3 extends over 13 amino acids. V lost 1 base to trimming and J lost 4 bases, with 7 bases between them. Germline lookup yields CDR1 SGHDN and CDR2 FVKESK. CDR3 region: CASSQGASYGYTF. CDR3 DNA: TGTGCCAGCAGCCAAGGTGCGAGCTATGGCTACACCTTC.

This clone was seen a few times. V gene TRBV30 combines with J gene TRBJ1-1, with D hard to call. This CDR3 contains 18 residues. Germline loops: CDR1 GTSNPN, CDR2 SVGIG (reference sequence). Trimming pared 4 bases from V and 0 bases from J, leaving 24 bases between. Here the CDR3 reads CAWTAGSQPIVMNTEAFF. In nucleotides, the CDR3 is TGTGCCTGGACCGCGGGATCGCAGCCTATTGTCATGAACACTGAAGCTTTCTTT.

This chain's CDR3 is CASRNFTGELFF. CDR3 nucleotide sequence: TGTGCCAGTAGGAACTTCACCGGGGAGCTGTTTTTT. The chain combines TRBV19 with TRBJ2-2; D remains ambiguous. Trimming pared 6 bases from V and 4 bases from J, leaving 6 bases between. The length of the CDR3 is 12 residues. Germline lookup yields CDR1 LNHDA and CDR2 SQIVND (reference sequence).